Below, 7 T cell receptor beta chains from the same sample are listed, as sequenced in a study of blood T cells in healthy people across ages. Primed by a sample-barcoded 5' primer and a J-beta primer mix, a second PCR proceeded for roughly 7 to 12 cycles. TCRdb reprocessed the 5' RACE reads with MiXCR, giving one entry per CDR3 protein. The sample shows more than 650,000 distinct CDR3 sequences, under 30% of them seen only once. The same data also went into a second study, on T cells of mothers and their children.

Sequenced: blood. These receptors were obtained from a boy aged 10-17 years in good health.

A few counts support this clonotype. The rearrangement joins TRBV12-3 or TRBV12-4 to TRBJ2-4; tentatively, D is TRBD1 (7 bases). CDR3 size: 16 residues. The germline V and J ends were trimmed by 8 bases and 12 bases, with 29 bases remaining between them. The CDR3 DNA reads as TGTGCCAGCGGAATCGCCGGGACAGCTAGCAAGGAGGGTCAGTACTTC. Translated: CASGIAGTASKEGQYF.

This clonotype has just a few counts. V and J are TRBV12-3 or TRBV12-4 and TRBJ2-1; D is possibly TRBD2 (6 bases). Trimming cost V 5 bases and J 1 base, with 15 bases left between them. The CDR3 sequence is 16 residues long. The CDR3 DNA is TGTGCCAGCAGTCCCGGGGGAAGCGGGTCCTACAATGAGCAGTTCTTC. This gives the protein CASSPGGSGSYNEQFF.

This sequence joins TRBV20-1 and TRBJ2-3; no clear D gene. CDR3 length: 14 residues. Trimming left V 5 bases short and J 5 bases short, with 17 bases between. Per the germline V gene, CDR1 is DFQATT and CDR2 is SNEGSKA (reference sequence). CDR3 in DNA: TGCAGTGCTCAACAAGATTCGAGTGGAGATACGCAGTATTTT. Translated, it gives CSAQQDSSGDTQYF.

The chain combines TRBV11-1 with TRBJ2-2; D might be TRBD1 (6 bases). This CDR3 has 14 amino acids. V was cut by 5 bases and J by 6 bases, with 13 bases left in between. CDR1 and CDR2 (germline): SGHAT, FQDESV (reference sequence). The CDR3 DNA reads TGTGCCAGCAGCCGAACAGGGTTGGCCGGGGAGCTGTTTTTT. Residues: CASSRTGLAGELFF.

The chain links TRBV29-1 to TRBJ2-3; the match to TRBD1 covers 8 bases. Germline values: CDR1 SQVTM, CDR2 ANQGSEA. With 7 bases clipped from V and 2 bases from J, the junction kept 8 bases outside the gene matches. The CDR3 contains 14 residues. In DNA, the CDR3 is TGCAGCGACTCGGGACAGGAGTTCACAGATACGCAGTATTTT. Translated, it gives CSDSGQEFTDTQYF.

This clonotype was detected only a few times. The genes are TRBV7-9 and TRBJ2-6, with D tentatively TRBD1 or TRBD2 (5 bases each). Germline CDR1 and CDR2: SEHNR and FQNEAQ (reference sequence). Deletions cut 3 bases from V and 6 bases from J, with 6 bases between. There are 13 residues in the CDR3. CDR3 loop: CASSLGEANVLTF. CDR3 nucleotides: TGTGCCAGCAGCTTGGGGGAGGCCAACGTCCTGACTTTC.

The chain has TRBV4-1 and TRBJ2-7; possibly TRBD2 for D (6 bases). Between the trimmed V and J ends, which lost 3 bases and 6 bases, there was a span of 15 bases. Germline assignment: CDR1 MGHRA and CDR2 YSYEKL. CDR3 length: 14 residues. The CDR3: CASSQRDGGSEQYF. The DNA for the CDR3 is TGCGCCAGCAGCCAGCGGGACGGGGGATCCGAGCAGTACTTC.